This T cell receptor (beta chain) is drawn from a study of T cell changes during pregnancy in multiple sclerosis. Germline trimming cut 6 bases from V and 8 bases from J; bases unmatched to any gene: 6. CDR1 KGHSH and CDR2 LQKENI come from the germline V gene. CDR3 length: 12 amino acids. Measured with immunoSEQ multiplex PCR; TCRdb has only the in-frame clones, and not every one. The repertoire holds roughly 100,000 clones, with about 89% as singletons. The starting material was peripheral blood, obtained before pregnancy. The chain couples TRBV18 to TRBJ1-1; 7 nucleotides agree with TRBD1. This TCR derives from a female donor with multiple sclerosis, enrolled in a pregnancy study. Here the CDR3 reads CASSPRQGEAFF. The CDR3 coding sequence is TGTGCCAGCTCGCCTAGACAGGGAGAAGCTTTCTTT.